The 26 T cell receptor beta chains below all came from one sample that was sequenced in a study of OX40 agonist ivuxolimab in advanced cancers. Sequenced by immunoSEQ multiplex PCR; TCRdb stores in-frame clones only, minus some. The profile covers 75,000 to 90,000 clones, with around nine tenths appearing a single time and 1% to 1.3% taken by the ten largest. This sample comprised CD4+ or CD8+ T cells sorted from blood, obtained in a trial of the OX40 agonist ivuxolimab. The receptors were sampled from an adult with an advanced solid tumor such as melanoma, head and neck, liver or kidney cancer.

The CDR3 protein is CATTTQENGYTF. CDR3 bases: TGTGCCACTACGACACAGGAGAATGGCTACACCTTC. The chain is built from TRBV10-3 and TRBJ1-2; D is perhaps TRBD1 (5 bases). CDR3 length: 12 amino acids. Germline values: CDR1 ENHRY, CDR2 SYGVKD. Trimming took 10 bases from V and 6 from J, leaving 15 bases between them.

CDR3 DNA sequence: TGTGCCAGCAGCCTTAGACTAGCGGGAGTTCGAGAGCAGTTCTTC. It is translated as CASSLRLAGVREQFF. The chain uses TRBV11-1 and TRBJ2-1; 12 bases map to TRBD2. V shed 5 bases and J 10 bases; nucleotides not matched to a gene: 9. CDR3 size: 15 residues. Looked up from germline, CDR1 is SGHAT and CDR2 is FQDESV (reference sequence). The whole variable domain, remainder taken from reference TRBV11-1 and TRBJ2-1, is EAEVAQSPRYKITEKSQAVAFWCDPISGHATLYWYRQILGQGPELLVQFQDESVVDDSQLPKDRFSAERLKGVDSTLKIQPAELGDSAMYLCASSLRLAGVREQFFGPGTRLTVL.

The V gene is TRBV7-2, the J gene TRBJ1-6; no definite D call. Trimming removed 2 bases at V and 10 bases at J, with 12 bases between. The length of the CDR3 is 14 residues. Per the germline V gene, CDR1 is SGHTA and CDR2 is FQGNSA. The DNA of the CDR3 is TGTGCCAGCAGCTTAAGGAGCGAGGCCTCACCCCTCCACTTT. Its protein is CASSLRSEASPLHF.

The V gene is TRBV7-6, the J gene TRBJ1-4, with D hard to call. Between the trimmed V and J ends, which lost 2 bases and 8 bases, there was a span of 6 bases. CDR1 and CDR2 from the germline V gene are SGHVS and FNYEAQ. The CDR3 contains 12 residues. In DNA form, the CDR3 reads TGTGCCAGCAGCTTAAGTAGGGAAAAACTGTTTTTT. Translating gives CASSLSREKLFF.

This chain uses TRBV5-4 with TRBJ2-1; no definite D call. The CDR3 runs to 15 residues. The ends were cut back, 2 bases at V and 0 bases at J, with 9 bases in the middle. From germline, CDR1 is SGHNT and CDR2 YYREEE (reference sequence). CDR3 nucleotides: TGTGCCAGCAGCTTAAGGACCAACTCCTACAATGAGCAGTTCTTC. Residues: CASSLRTNSYNEQFF.

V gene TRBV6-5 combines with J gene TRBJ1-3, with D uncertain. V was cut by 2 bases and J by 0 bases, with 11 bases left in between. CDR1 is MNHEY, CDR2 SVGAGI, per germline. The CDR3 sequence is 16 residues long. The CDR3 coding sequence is TGTGCCAGCAGTTACGGAGGAAGCGGCTCTGGAAACACCATATATTTT. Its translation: CASSYGGSGSGNTIYF.

DNA for the CDR3: TGTGCCAGCAGGTTCCCAACGGGTAGCGGGAGCGACGAGCAGTACTTC. The encoded protein is CASRFPTGSGSDEQYF. V and J are TRBV7-2 and TRBJ2-7; the match to TRBD2 covers 9 bases. From germline, CDR1 is SGHTA and CDR2 FQGNSA. J lost 5 bases, V lost 6 bases, and 14 bases had no gene match. The CDR3 sequence is 16 residues long.

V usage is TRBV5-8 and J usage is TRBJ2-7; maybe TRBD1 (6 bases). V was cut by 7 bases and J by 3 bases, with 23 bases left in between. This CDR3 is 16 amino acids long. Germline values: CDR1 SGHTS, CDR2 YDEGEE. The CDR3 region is CASHRGQPATGYEQYF. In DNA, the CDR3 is TGTGCCAGCCACCGAGGACAGCCTGCTACCGGCTACGAGCAGTACTTC.

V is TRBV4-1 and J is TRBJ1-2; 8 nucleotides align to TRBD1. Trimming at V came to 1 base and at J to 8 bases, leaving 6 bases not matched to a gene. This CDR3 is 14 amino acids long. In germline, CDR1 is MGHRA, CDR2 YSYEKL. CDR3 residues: CASSQGTGTRGYTF. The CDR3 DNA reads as TGCGCCAGCAGCCAAGGGACAGGGACGAGAGGCTACACCTTC.

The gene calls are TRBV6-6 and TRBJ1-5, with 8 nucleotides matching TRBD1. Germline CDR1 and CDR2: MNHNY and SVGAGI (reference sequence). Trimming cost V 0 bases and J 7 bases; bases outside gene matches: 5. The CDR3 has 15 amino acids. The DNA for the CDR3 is TGTGCCAGCAGTTACTCGCAGGGGGCGCGGCAGCCCCAGCATTTT. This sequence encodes CASSYSQGARQPQHF.

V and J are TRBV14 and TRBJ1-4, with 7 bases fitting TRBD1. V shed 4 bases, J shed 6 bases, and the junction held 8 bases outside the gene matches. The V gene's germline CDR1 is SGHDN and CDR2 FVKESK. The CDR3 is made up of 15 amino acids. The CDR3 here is CASSPRQGSHEKLFF. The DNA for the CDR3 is TGTGCCAGCAGCCCGCGACAGGGTAGTCATGAAAAACTGTTTTTT.

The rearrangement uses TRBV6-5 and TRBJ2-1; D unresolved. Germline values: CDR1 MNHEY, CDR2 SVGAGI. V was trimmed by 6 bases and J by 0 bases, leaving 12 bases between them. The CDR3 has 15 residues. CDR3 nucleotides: TGTGCCAGCAGAGTGATGGCGGCCTCCTACAATGAGCAGTTCTTC. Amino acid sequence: CASRVMAASYNEQFF.

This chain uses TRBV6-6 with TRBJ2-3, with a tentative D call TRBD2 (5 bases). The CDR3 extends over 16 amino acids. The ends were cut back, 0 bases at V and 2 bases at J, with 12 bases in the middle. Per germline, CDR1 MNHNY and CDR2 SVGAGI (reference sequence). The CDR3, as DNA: TGTGCCAGCAGTTACTCGAAGCTTCGGGACACAGATACGCAGTATTTT. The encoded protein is CASSYSKLRDTDTQYF.

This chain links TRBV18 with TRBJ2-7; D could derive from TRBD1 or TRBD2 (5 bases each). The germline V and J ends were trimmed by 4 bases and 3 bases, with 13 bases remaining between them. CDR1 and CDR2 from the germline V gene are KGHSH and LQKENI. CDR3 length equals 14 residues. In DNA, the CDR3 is TGTGCCAGCTCACGGCTTGAGGGGAGCTACGAGCAGTACTTC. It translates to CASSRLEGSYEQYF.

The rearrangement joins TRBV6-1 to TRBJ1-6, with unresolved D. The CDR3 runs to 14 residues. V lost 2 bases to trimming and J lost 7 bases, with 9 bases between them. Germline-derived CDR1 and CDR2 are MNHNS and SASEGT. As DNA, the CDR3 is TGTGCCAGCAGTGAACAAAGGAAGAATTCACCCCTCCACTTT. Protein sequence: CASSEQRKNSPLHF.

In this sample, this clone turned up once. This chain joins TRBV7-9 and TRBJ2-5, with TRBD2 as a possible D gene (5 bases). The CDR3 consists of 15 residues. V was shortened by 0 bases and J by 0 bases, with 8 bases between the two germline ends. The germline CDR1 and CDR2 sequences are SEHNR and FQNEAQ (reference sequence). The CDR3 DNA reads TGTGCCAGCAGCTTAGCCGTAGCGTACCAAGAGACCCAGTACTTC. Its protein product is CASSLAVAYQETQYF.

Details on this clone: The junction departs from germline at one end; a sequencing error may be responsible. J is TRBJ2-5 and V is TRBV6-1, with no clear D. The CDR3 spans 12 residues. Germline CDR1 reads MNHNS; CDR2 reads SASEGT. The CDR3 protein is CASRIPTGPQNF. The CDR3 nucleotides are TGTGCCAGCAGGATACCTACCGGGCCCCAAAACTTC.

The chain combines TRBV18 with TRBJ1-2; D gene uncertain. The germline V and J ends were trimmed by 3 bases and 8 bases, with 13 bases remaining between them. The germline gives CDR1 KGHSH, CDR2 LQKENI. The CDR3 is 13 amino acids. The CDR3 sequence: CASSPGSRGGYTF. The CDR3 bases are TGTGCCAGCTCACCGGGGAGTAGAGGGGGCTACACCTTC. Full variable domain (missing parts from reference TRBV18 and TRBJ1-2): NAGVMQNPRHLVRRRGQEARLRCSPMKGHSHVYWYRQLPEEGLKFMVYLQKENIIDESGMPKERFSAEFPKEGPSILRIQQVVRGDSAAYFCASSPGSRGGYTFGSGTRLTVV.

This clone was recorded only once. CDR3 sequence: CASVVGTSGSDTQYF. The DNA of the CDR3 is TGTGCCAGCGTCGTGGGGACTAGCGGATCAGATACGCAGTATTTT. The rearrangement uses TRBV7-9 and TRBJ2-3, with TRBD2 matching over 11 bases. V gave up 8 bases and J gave up 4 bases; unmatched junction bases: 8. This CDR3 has 15 amino acids. CDR1 and CDR2 (germline): SEHNR, FQNEAQ (reference sequence).

The CDR3: CASSSTLGSYEQYF. The DNA for the CDR3 is TGTGCCAGCAGTTCCACCCTGGGTTCTTACGAGCAGTACTTC. This chain joins TRBV6-5 and TRBJ2-5; D is unresolved. The closer fit of TRBJ2-7 to the DNA end suggests the J call may be wrong. Germline loops: CDR1 MNHEY, CDR2 SVGAGI. This CDR3 spans 14 amino acids.

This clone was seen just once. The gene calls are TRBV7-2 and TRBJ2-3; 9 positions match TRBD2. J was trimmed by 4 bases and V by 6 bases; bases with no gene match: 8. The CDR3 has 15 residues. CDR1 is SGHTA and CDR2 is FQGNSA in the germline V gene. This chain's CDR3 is CASSLSGRLPDTQYF. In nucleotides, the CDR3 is TGTGCCAGCAGTCTAAGCGGGAGGTTACCAGATACGCAGTATTTT. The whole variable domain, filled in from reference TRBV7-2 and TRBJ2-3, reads GAGVSQSPSNKVTEKGKDVELRCDPISGHTALYWYRQSLGQGLEFLIYFQGNSAPDKSGLPSDRFSAERTGGSVSTLTIQRTQQEDSAVYLCASSLSGRLPDTQYFGPGTRLTVL.

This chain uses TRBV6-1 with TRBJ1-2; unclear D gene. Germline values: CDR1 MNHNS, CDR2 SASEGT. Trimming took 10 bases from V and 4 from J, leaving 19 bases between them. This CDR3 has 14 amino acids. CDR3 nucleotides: TGTGCCACCCACGCCGGGGAGAGGTCCTATGGCTACACCTTC. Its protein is CATHAGERSYGYTF.

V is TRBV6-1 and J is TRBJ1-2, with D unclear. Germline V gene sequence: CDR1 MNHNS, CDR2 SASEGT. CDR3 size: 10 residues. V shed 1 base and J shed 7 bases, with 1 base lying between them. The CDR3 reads CASSEGGYTF. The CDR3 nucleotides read TGTGCCAGCAGTGAAGGTGGCTACACCTTC.

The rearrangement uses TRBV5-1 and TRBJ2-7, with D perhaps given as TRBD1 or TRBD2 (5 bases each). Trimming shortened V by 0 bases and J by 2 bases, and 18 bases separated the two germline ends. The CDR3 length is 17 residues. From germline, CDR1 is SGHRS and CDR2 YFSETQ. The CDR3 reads CASSLASWGRNTYEQYF. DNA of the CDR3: TGCGCCAGCAGCTTGGCCTCGTGGGGGAGAAACACCTACGAGCAGTACTTC.

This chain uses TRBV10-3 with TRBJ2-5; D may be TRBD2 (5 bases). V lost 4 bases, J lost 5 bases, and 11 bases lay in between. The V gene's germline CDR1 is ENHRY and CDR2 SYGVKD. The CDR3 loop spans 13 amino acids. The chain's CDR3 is CAISVNGGETQYF. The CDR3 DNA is TGTGCCATCAGTGTGAACGGCGGGGAGACCCAGTACTTC.

The CDR3 nucleotides read TGCGCCAGCAGCCCGACAGGGGGCTTTTATCAGCCCCAGCATTTT. Its protein is CASSPTGGFYQPQHF. The V and J genes are TRBV4-1 and TRBJ1-5, with 10 bases that match TRBD1. J gave up 5 bases and V 4 bases, and 5 bases lay outside the gene matches. This CDR3 has 15 residues. Germline V gene sequence: CDR1 MGHRA, CDR2 YSYEKL.